The 17 T cell receptor beta chains in this list originate from one sample, sequenced in a study of T cell responses to AZD1222 COVID-19 vaccine. Measured with immunoSEQ multiplex PCR; TCRdb has only the in-frame clones, and not every one. The sample yields fewer than 100,000 clones, 90% seen once. Sequencing used peripheral blood, obtained 28 days after the second AZD1222 dose. The receptors were gathered from an adult who received the AZD1222 COVID-19 vaccine.

This chain links TRBV7-8 with TRBJ1-6; 7 bases are a match to TRBD1. The junction had 8 bases not matched to a gene; V was cut back by 5 bases and J by 7 bases. This CDR3 comprises 15 residues. Germline V gene data show CDR1 as SGHVS and CDR2 as FQNEAQ. The CDR3, as DNA: TGTGCCAGCAGCCTACAGACAGGGAGCAATTCACCCCTCCACTTT. Translation gives CASSLQTGSNSPLHF.

The genes are TRBV2 and TRBJ1-1; no definite D call. Trimming cost V 0 bases and J 9 bases, with 14 bases left between them. The CDR3 consists of 14 residues. Germline V CDR1 and CDR2: SNHLY, FYNNEI. The CDR3 DNA follows: TGTGCCAGCAGTGAAGCCAAACCGGGGTTGCAAGCTTTCTTT. Translated: CASSEAKPGLQAFF.

The chain carries TRBV7-2 and TRBJ1-4; possibly TRBD1 for D (5 bases). The CDR3 runs 15 residues. Per the germline V gene, CDR1 is SGHTA and CDR2 is FQGNSA. Trimming pared 1 base from V and 7 bases from J, leaving 13 bases between. CDR3: CASSLGVDIGEKLFF. CDR3 DNA: TGTGCCAGCAGCTTAGGAGTGGACATCGGTGAAAAACTGTTTTTT.

This chain links TRBV28 with TRBJ1-6, with 7 bases that match TRBD1. Germline V gives CDR1 MDHEN, CDR2 SYDVKM. This CDR3 is built from 15 residues. J lost 8 bases, V lost 1 base, and 5 bases had no gene match. CDR3 nucleotides: TGTGCCAGCAGTTTATCGATGACAGGGCATTCACCCCTCCACTTT. Amino acids: CASSLSMTGHSPLHF.

V gene TRBV7-7 combines with J gene TRBJ2-7, with D maybe TRBD1 (6 bases). Deletions cut 5 bases from V and 0 bases from J, with 11 bases between. Germline assignment: CDR1 SSHAT and CDR2 FNYEAQ (reference sequence). The CDR3 consists of 14 residues. In DNA form, the CDR3 reads TGTGCCAGCAGCCCAGACAGGAGCTCCTACGAGCAGTACTTC. Translating gives CASSPDRSSYEQYF.

The V call is TRBV4-2, the J call TRBJ2-7, with 8 bases that match TRBD1. The CDR3 has 18 amino acids. J lost 3 bases, V lost 0 bases, and 13 bases had no gene match. Germline values: CDR1 LGHNA, CDR2 YNFKEQ. The CDR3 sequence is CASSQETTGTGIYYEQYF. CDR3 DNA sequence: TGTGCCAGCAGCCAAGAGACGACCGGGACAGGTATATACTACGAGCAGTACTTC.

This clone was seen only a few times. The chain has TRBV4-3 and TRBJ2-1, with 9 bases lining up with TRBD1. The CDR3 spans 14 residues. Germline V lookup: CDR1 LGHNA, CDR2 YSLEER. J lost 4 bases, V lost 3 bases, and 1 base had no gene match. The CDR3: CASSHGTGYNEQFF. CDR3 coding DNA: TGCGCCAGCAGCCACGGGACAGGGTACAATGAGCAGTTCTTC.

The rearrangement links TRBV7-9 to TRBJ1-5, with 8 bases lining up with TRBD1. Germline lookup yields CDR1 SEHNR and CDR2 FQNEAQ (reference sequence). V dropped 1 base and J dropped 4; count of bases not matched to a gene: 0. This CDR3 has 14 amino acids. CDR3 region: CASSLGQGNQPQHF. The CDR3 coding sequence is TGTGCCAGCAGCTTAGGACAGGGGAATCAGCCCCAGCATTTT.

This chain connects TRBV7-9 to TRBJ1-3; D ambiguous. The CDR3 runs to 15 residues. CDR1 SEHNR and CDR2 FQNEAQ come from the germline V gene (reference sequence). V was cut by 5 bases and J by 0 bases, with 11 bases left in between. In DNA, the CDR3 is TGTGCCAGCAGCACCAGGACGGCCTCTGGAAACACCATATATTTT. Protein product: CASSTRTASGNTIYF.

The V call is TRBV11-2, the J call TRBJ1-6; D is uncertain. Germline V CDR1 and CDR2: SGHAT, FQNNGV. V lost 5 bases, J lost 5 bases, and 16 bases lay in between. This CDR3 is 16 amino acids long. CDR3 coding DNA: TGTGCCAGCAGCAGGGAACTCGTTAGGAATAATTCACCCCTCCACTTT. It yields the protein CASSRELVRNNSPLHF.

This chain uses TRBV11-3 with TRBJ2-1; D is unclear. Germline V gives CDR1 SGHNT, CDR2 YENEEA. This CDR3 has 17 amino acids. With 1 base removed from V and 0 bases from J, the gap between germline ends came to 13 bases. CDR3 region: CASSLGGAAFSYNEQFF. CDR3 DNA: TGTGCCAGCAGCTTAGGTGGAGCAGCGTTCTCCTACAATGAGCAGTTCTTC.

J is TRBJ1-1 and V is TRBV18, with 11 positions matching TRBD1. The length of the CDR3 is 18 residues. Unmatched junction bases numbered 17, after V lost 3 bases and J lost 8 bases. Germline lookup yields CDR1 KGHSH and CDR2 LQKENI. The CDR3 loop reads CASSPFTSPGTGGSEAFF. The DNA of the CDR3 is TGTGCCAGCTCACCGTTTACCTCACCTGGGACAGGGGGTTCGGAAGCTTTCTTT.

The V and J genes are TRBV13 and TRBJ2-7; D is possibly TRBD2 (7 bases). The germline gives CDR1 PRHDT, CDR2 FYEKMQ (reference sequence). The CDR3 length is 13 residues. V was shortened by 4 bases and J by 2 bases, with 9 bases between the two germline ends. In nucleotides, the CDR3 is TGTGCCAGCAGCTCCGGGGGGCCCTACGAGCAGTACTTC. Translation: CASSSGGPYEQYF.

The chain recombines TRBV7-9 with TRBJ2-7; 8 nucleotides agree with TRBD1. The CDR3 runs 15 residues. Trimming cost V 4 bases and J 2 bases; bases outside gene matches: 7. CDR1 is SEHNR, CDR2 FQNEAQ, per germline (reference sequence). The CDR3 region is CASSWRQGPAYEQYF. The CDR3 DNA sequence: TGTGCCAGCAGCTGGAGACAGGGGCCAGCCTACGAGCAGTACTTC.

The chain carries TRBV9 and TRBJ2-7; D is tentatively TRBD1 or TRBD2 (5 bases each). Trimming shortened V by 4 bases and J by 1 base, and 12 bases separated the two germline ends. The germline gives CDR1 SGDLS, CDR2 YYNGEE. CDR3 length: 14 amino acids. The CDR3 nucleotides read TGTGCCAGCAGCCCCCCCGAGGGGTCCTACGAGCAGTACTTC. The encoded protein is CASSPPEGSYEQYF.

The CDR3 sequence is CAWIETSGGNTGELFF. The CDR3 nucleotides read TGTGCCTGGATCGAGACTAGCGGGGGGAACACCGGGGAGCTGTTTTTT. This chain uses TRBV30 with TRBJ2-2, with 12 bases matching TRBD2. Germline lookup yields CDR1 GTSNPN and CDR2 SVGIG (reference sequence). This CDR3 comprises 16 residues. V lost 4 bases and J lost 1; bases outside the gene matches: 4.

This chain uses TRBV5-1 with TRBJ1-4, with TRBD1 matching 7 bases. CDR1 is SGHRS and CDR2 is YFSETQ in the germline V gene. This CDR3 has 13 amino acids. Trimming at V came to 4 bases and at J to 7 bases, leaving 4 bases not matched to a gene. The CDR3 reads CASSIQGGEKLFF. CDR3 nucleotide sequence: TGCGCCAGCAGCATCCAGGGGGGTGAAAAACTGTTTTTT.